This T cell receptor (beta chain) emerged from a study of cytomegalovirus exposure and HLA in healthy donors. Study-wide results and limits: Later on, an analysis found that several of the most significant clusters appeared to be linked to common viral pathogens, which included parvovirus B19.

As for this clone: Its antigen is as yet unknown.

After removal of 3 bases from V and 7 bases from J, the junction contained 11 bases not matched to a gene. CDR3 length: 17 residues. Germline CDR1 is SQVTM and CDR2 is ANQGSEA. PCR employed 60 Vbeta and 13 Jbeta primers. Measured with immunoSEQ multiplex PCR; TCRdb has only the in-frame clones, and not every one. The table includes about 110,000 clones, around 75% detected once. The V call is TRBV29-1, the J call TRBJ2-1; 14 bases agree with TRBD2. This receptor was identified in a middle-aged man in good health and CMV-seronegative. The sample comprised PBMCs. Here the CDR3 reads CSVDRLAGGFRSNEQFF. The CDR3 bases are TGCAGCGTTGATAGACTAGCGGGGGGGTTTCGTAGTAATGAGCAGTTCTTC.